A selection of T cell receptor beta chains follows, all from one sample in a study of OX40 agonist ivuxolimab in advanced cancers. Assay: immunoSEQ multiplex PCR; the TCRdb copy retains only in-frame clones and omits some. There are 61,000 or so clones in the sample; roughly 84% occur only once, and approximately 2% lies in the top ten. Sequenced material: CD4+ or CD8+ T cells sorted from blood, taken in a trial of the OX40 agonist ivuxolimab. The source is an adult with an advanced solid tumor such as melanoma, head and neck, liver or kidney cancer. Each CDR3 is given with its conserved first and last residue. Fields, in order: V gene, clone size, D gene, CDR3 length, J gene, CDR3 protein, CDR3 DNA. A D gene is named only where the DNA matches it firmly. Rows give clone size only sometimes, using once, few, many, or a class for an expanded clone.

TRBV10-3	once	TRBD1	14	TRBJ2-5	CASSRDRGQETQYF	TGTGCCAGCAGCAGGGACAGGGGGCAAGAGACCCAGTACTTC
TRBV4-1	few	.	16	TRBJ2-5	CASSQDAGQYRETQYF	TGCGCCAGCAGCCAAGATGCGGGCCAATATCGGGAGACCCAGTACTTC
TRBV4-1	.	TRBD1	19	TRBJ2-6	CASSQEGYRGTSGANVLTF	TGCGCCAGCAGCCAAGAAGGCTACAGGGGGACTTCTGGGGCCAACGTCCTGACTTTC
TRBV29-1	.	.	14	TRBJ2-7	CSVEDPQSSYEQYF	TGCAGCGTTGAGGACCCCCAAAGCTCCTACGAGCAGTACTTC
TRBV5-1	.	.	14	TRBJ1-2	CASSPGGGKDGYTF	TGCGCCAGCAGCCCGGGCGGGGGAAAGGATGGCTACACCTTC
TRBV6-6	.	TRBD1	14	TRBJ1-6	CASLGTEDNSPLHF	TGTGCCAGCTTAGGGACAGAGGATAATTCACCCCTCCACTTT
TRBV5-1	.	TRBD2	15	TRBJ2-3	CASSLARGSSDTQYF	TGCGCCAGCAGCTTGGCCCGCGGGAGCTCAGATACGCAGTATTTT
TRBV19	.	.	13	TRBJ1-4	CASGGWGNEKLFF	TGTGCCAGTGGGGGATGGGGAAATGAAAAACTGTTTTTT
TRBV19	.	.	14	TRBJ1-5	CASSKASATQPQHF	TGTGCCAGTAGTAAGGCGTCAGCCACTCAGCCCCAGCATTTT
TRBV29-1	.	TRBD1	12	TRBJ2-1	CSARQGQGEQFF	TGCAGCGCTCGACAGGGCCAGGGTGAGCAGTTCTTC
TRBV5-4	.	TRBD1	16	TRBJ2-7	CASSPRTGVMGDEQYF	TGTGCCAGCAGCCCCCGGACAGGGGTCATGGGCGACGAGCAGTACTTC
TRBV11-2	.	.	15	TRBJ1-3	CASSWAHNYGNTIYF	TGTGCCAGCAGCTGGGCCCACAACTATGGAAACACCATATATTTT
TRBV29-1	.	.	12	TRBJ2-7	CSVVAGPYEQYF	TGCAGCGTTGTAGCCGGGCCCTACGAGCAGTACTTC
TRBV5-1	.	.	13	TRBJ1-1	CASSLNRDTEAFF	TGCGCCAGCAGCTTGAACAGGGACACTGAAGCTTTCTTT
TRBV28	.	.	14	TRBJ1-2	CASRAPGRIYGYTF	TGTGCCAGCAGGGCTCCGGGACGTATCTATGGCTACACCTTC